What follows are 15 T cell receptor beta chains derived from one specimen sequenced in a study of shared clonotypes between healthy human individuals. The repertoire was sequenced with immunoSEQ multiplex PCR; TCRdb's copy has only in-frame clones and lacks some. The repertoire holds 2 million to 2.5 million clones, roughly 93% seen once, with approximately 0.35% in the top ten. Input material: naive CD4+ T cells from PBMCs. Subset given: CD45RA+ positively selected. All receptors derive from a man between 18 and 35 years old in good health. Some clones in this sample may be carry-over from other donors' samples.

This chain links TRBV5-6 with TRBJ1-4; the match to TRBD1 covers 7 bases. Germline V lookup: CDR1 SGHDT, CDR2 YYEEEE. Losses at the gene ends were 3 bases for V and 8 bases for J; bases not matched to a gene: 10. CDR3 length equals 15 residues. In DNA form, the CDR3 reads TGTGCCAGCAGCTCAGCCGACAGGGTCAGGGAAAAACTGTTTTTT. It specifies CASSSADRVREKLFF.

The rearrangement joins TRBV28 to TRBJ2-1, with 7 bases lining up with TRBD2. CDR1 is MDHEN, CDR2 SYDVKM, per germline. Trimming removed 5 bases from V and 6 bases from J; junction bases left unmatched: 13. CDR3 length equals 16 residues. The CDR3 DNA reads TGTGCCAGCAGTCCCCTGGGGAGGGTTGAGGGCAATGAGCAGTTCTTC. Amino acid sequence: CASSPLGRVEGNEQFF. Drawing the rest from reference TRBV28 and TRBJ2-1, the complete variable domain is DVKVTQSSRYLVKRTGEKVFLECVQDMDHENMFWYRQDPGLGLRLIYFSYDVKMKEKGDIPEGYSVSREKKERFSLILESASTNQTSMYLCASSPLGRVEGNEQFFGPGTRLTVL.

Written as DNA, the CDR3 is TGTGCCAGCCCTAGGGGTGCTTCCTACGAGCAGTACTTC. It specifies CASPRGASYEQYF. The chain uses TRBV2 and TRBJ2-7; tentatively, D is TRBD1 (5 bases). CDR1 and CDR2 from the germline V gene are SNHLY and FYNNEI. Between the trimmed V and J ends, which lost 8 bases and 1 base, there was a span of 12 bases. This CDR3 region has 13 residues.

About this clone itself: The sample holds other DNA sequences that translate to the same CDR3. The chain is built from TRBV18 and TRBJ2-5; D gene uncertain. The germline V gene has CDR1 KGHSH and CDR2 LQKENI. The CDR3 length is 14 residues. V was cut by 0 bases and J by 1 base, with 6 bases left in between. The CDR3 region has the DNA TGTGCCAGCTCACCACCGGGGTCCCAAGAGACCCAGTACTTC. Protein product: CASSPPGSQETQYF.

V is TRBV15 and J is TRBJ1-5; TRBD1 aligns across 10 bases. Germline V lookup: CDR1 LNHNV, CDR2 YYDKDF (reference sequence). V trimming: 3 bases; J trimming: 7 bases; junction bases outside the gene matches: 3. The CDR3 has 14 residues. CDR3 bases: TGTGCCACCAGCAGGACAGGGGGCGAACAGCCCCAGCATTTT. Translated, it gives CATSRTGGEQPQHF.

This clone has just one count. In DNA, the CDR3 is TGCGCCAGCAGCTGGCTACAGGGATGGGGGAGAGACAATGAGCAGTTCTTC. This gives the protein CASSWLQGWGRDNEQFF. V usage is TRBV5-1 and J usage is TRBJ2-1; TRBD1 might be the D (6 bases). From germline, CDR1 is SGHRS and CDR2 YFSETQ. The CDR3 totals 17 residues. Trimming left V 3 bases short and J 5 bases short, with 21 bases between. The full variable domain, completed using reference TRBV5-1 and TRBJ2-1, is KAGVTQTPRYLIKTRGQQVTLSCSPISGHRSVSWYQQTPGQGLQFLFEYFSETQRNKGNFPGRFSGRQFSNSRSEMNVSTLELGDSALYLCASSWLQGWGRDNEQFFGPGTRLTVL.

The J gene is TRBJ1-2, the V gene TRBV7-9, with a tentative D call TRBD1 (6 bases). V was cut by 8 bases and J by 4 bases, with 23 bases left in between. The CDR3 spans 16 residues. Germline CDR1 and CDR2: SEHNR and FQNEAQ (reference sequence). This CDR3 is CASGELGTSLSYGYTF. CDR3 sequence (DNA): TGTGCCAGCGGGGAACTAGGGACATCTTTATCCTATGGCTACACCTTC.

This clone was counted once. The CDR3: CASSRNTGVVNEQFF. DNA of the CDR3: TGTGCCAGCAGTCGTAATACAGGGGTGGTAAATGAGCAGTTCTTC. The chain is built from TRBV7-9 and TRBJ2-1; 7 bases are shared with TRBD1. Trimming cost V 6 bases and J 7 bases; bases outside gene matches: 12. This CDR3 spans 15 amino acids. CDR1 is SEHNR, CDR2 FQNEAQ, per germline (reference sequence).

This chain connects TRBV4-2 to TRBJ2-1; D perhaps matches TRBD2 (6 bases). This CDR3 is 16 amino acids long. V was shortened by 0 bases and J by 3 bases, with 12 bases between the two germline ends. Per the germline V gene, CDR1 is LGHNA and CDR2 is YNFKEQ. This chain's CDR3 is CASSQDWGEVYNEQFF. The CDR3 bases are TGTGCCAGCAGCCAAGATTGGGGGGAAGTCTACAATGAGCAGTTCTTC.

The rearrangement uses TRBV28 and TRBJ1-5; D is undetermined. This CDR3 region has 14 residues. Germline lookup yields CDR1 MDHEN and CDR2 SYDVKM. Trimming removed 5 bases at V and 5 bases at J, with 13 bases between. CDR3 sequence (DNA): TGTGCCAGCAGTGGAATTGGCCACCATCAGCCCCAGCATTTT. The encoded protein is CASSGIGHHQPQHF.

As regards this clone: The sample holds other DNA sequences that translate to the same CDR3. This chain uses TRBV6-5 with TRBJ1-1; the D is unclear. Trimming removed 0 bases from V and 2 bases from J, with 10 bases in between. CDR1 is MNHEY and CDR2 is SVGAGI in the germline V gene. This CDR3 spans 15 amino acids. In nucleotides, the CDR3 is TGTGCCAGCAGTTACTCGAGACGGGCCAACACTGAAGCTTTCTTT. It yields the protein CASSYSRRANTEAFF.

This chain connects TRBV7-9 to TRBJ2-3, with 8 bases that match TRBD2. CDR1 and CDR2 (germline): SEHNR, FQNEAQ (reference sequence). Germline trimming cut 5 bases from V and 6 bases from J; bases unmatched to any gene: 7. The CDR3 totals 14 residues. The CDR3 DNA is TGTGCCAGCAGCCCAAAACTAGCGGCCGATACGCAGTATTTT. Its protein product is CASSPKLAADTQYF.

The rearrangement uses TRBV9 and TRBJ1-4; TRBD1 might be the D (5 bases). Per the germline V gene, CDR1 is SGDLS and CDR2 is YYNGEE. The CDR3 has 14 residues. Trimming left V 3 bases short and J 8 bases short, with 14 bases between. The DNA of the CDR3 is TGTGCCAGCAGCGGGACCAGGGCGGGGGAAAAACTGTTTTTT. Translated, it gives CASSGTRAGEKLFF.

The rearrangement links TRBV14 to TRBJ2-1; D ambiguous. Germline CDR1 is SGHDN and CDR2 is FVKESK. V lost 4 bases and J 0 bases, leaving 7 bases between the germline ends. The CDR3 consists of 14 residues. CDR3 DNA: TGTGCCAGCAGCCCGATGGCCTCCTACAATGAGCAGTTCTTC. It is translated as CASSPMASYNEQFF. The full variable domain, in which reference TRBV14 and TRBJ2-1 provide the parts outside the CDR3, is EAGVTQFPSHSVIEKGQTVTLRCDPISGHDNLYWYRRVMGKEIKFLLHFVKESKQDESGMPNNRFLAERTGGTYSTLKVQPAELEDSGVYFCASSPMASYNEQFFGPGTRLTVL.

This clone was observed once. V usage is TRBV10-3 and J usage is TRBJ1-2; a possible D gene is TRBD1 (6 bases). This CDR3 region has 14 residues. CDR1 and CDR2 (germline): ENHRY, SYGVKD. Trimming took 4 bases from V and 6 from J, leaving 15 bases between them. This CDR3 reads CAISVGWGANGYTF. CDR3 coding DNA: TGTGCCATCAGTGTGGGATGGGGGGCGAATGGCTACACCTTC.